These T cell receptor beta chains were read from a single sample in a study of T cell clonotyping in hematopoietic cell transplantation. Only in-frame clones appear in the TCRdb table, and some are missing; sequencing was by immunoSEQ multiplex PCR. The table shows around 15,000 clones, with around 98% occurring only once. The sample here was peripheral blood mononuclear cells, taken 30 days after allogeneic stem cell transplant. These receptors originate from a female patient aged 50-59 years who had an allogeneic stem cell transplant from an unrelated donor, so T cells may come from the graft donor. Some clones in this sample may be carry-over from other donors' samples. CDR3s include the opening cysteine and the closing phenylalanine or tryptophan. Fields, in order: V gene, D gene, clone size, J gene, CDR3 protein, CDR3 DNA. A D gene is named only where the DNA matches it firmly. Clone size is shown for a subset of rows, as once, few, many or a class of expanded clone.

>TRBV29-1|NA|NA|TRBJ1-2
CSVALTVGGYGYTF
TGCAGCGTCGCTTTGACAGTCGGGGGCTATGGCTACACCTTC
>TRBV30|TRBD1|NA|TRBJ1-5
CAWSKGTDWQPQHF
TGTGCCTGGAGTAAAGGGACAGACTGGCAGCCCCAGCATTTT
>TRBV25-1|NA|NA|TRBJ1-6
CASRQDTFSYNSPLHF
TGTGCCAGCCGACAAGACACCTTCTCCTATAATTCACCCCTCCACTTT
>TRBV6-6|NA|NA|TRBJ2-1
CASSYGGGSYNEQFF
TGTGCCAGCAGTTACGGAGGGGGCTCCTACAATGAGCAGTTCTTC
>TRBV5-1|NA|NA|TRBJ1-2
CASSPRTDYYGYTF
TGCGCCAGCAGCCCGAGGACAGACTACTATGGCTACACCTTC
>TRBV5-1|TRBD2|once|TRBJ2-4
CASSLELAGIKNIQYF
TGCGCCAGCAGCTTGGAACTAGCGGGAATCAAAAACATTCAGTACTTC
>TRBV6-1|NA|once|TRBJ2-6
CASRLAGANVLTF
TGTGCCAGCCGGTTGGCTGGGGCCAACGTCCTGACTTTC
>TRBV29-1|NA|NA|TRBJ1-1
CSASPGGGTEAFF
TGCAGCGCCTCCCCGGGGGGCGGAACTGAAGCTTTCTTT
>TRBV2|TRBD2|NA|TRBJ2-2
CASSEPGLALNTGELFF
TGTGCCAGCAGTGAGCCGGGACTAGCGTTGAACACCGGGGAGCTGTTTTTT
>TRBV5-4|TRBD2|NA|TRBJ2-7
CASSLELARAYEQYF
TGTGCCAGCAGCTTGGAACTAGCGCGGGCCTACGAGCAGTACTTC
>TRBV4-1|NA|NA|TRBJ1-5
CASSQVGDQPQHF
TGCGCCAGCAGCCAAGTAGGGGATCAGCCCCAGCATTTT
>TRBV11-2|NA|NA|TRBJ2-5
CASSFSGTPKYQETQYF
TGTGCCAGCAGCTTTTCTGGTACCCCCAAATACCAAGAGACCCAGTACTTC
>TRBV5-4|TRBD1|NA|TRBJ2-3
CASSLDRGITDTQYF
TGTGCCAGCAGCTTGGACAGGGGAATCACAGATACGCAGTATTTT
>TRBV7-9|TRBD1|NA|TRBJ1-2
CASSAGQGANYGYTF
TGTGCCAGCAGCGCGGGACAGGGGGCTAACTATGGCTACACCTTC
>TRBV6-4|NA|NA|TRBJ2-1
CASSDKGGVNEQFF
TGTGCCAGCAGTGACAAAGGGGGGGTCAATGAGCAGTTCTTC
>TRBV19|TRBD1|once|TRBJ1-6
CASSMGQYNSPLHF
TGTGCCAGTAGTATGGGACAGTATAATTCACCCCTCCACTTT
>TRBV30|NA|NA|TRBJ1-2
CAWSRSLASSGYTF
TGTGCCTGGAGTCGGAGTTTAGCGAGTTCTGGCTACACCTTC
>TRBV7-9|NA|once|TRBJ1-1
CASSLVTANTEAFF
TGTGCCAGCAGCTTAGTGACGGCGAACACTGAAGCTTTCTTT
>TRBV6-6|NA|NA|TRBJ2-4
CASRRKDGLNIQYF
TGTGCCAGCAGGCGCAAGGACGGTCTAAACATTCAGTACTTC
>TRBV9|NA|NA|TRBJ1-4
CASMLYGGGEKLFF
TGTGCCAGCATGCTTTACGGGGGAGGCGAAAAACTGTTTTTT
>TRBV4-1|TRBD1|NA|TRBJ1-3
CASSQFPGQGSGNTIYF
TGCGCCAGCAGCCAGTTCCCGGGACAGGGTTCCGGAAACACCATATATTTT
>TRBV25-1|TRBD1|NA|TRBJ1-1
CASSEFTGANTEAFF
TGTGCCAGCAGTGAATTTACAGGGGCGAACACTGAAGCTTTCTTT
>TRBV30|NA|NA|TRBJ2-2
CAWITPGWGNTGELFF
TGTGCCTGGATCACCCCGGGGTGGGGAAACACCGGGGAGCTGTTTTTT
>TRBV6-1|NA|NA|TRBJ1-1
CASSRGEVEAFF
TGTGCCAGCAGTCGGGGGGAAGTTGAAGCTTTCTTT
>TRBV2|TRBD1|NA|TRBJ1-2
CASSEGWDRGRDYGYTF
TGTGCCAGCAGTGAAGGTTGGGACAGGGGGCGCGACTATGGCTACACCTTC
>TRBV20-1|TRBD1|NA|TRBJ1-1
CRTGVTEAFF
TGCCGGACAGGGGTCACTGAAGCTTTCTTT
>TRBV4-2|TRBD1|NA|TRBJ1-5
CASSQVGTGGWSNQPQHF
TGTGCCAGCAGCCAAGTTGGGACAGGGGGTTGGAGCAATCAGCCCCAGCATTTT
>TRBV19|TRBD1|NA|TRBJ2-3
CASSRQGTGTQYF
TGTGCCAGTAGCAGACAGGGGACTGGTACGCAGTATTTT
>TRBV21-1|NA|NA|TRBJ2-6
CASSKGSSGGLSGANVLTF
TGTGCCAGCAGCAAAGGGTCTAGCGGGGGGTTATCTGGGGCCAACGTCCTGACTTTC
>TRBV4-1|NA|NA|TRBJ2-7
CASSQDGSTYEQYF
TGCGCCAGCAGCCAAGACGGGTCAACCTACGAGCAGTACTTC
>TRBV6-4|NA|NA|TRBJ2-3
CASSDSGGPDTQYF
TGTGCCAGCAGTGACTCGGGGGGGCCAGATACGCAGTATTTT
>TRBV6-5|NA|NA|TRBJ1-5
CASRSGSSGQPQHF
TGTGCCAGCAGATCCGGTTCCTCGGGTCAGCCCCAGCATTTT
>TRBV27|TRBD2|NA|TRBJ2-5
CASSWGGRAAETQYF
TGTGCCAGCAGTTGGGGCGGGAGGGCCGCAGAGACCCAGTACTTC
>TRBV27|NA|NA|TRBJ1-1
CASSSRGVSFAEAFF
TGTGCCAGCAGTTCAAGGGGGGTATCGTTTGCTGAAGCTTTCTTT
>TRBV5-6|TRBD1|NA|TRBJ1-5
CASSLVTIRDRGHQPQHF
TGTGCCAGCAGCTTGGTAACAATTCGGGACAGGGGGCATCAGCCCCAGCATTTT
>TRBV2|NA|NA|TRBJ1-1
CASSLSGTEAFF
TGTGCCAGCAGTCTTTCCGGGACTGAAGCTTTCTTT
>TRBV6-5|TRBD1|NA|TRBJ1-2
CASSYSRTGTAYGYTF
TGTGCCAGCAGTTACTCGAGGACCGGGACAGCCTATGGCTACACCTTC
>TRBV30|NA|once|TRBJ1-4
CAWIGLGSEKLFF
TGTGCCTGGATTGGCCTTGGGTCTGAAAAACTGTTTTTT
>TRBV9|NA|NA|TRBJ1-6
CASSAHMGGGSPLHF
TGTGCCAGCAGCGCCCATATGGGGGGTGGTTCACCCCTCCACTTT
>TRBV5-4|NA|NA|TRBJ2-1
CASSWRGRGGNEQFF
TGTGCCAGCAGCTGGCGCGGCAGGGGGGGCAATGAGCAGTTCTTC
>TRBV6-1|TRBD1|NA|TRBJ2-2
CASSPGTDTGELFF
TGTGCCAGCAGTCCCGGGACAGACACCGGGGAGCTGTTTTTT
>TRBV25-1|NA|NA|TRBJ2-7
CASSESRRGIYEQYF
TGTGCCAGCAGTGAAAGTCGTAGGGGGATCTACGAGCAGTACTTC
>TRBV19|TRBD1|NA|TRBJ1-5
CASTLTGENLSGQPQHF
TGTGCCAGTACCCTGACAGGGGAGAACCTCTCCGGGCAGCCCCAGCATTTT
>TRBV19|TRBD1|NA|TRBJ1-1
CASRQGIGTEAFF
TGTGCCAGTAGACAGGGGATTGGGACTGAAGCTTTCTTT
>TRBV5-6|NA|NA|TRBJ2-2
CASSLGLPFRTGELFF
TGTGCCAGCAGCCTGGGACTCCCTTTCCGGACCGGGGAGCTGTTTTTT
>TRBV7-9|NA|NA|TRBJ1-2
CASSDRTVYGYTF
TGTGCCAGCAGCGATAGGACAGTCTATGGCTACACCTTC
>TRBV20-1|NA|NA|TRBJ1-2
CSARGDGYTF
TGCAGTGCTAGAGGGGATGGCTACACCTTC
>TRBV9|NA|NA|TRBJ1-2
CASSVVQSTNYGYTF
TGTGCCAGCAGCGTAGTACAGTCCACTAACTATGGCTACACCTTC
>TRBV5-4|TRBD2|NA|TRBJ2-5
CASRTTSGSQETQYF
TGTGCCAGCAGAACGACTAGCGGGAGCCAAGAGACCCAGTACTTC
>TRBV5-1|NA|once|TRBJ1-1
CASSLAEGSGWGNTEAFF
TGCGCCAGCAGCTTGGCCGAGGGGTCGGGTTGGGGAAACACTGAAGCTTTCTTT
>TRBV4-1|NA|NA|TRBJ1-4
CASSQVPSGATNEKLFF
TGCGCCAGCAGCCAAGTTCCCAGCGGCGCAACTAATGAAAAACTGTTTTTT
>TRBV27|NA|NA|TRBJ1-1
CASSLSYMNTEAFF
TGTGCCAGCAGTTTATCCTACATGAACACTGAAGCTTTCTTT
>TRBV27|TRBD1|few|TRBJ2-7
CASADRAYEQYF
TGTGCCAGCGCCGACAGGGCCTACGAGCAGTACTTC
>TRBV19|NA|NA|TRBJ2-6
CASSLQGVLGGANVLTF
TGTGCCAGTAGTTTACAGGGAGTATTAGGTGGGGCCAACGTCCTGACTTTC
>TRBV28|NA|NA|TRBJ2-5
CASSRGSGETQYF
TGTGCCAGCAGTAGGGGTTCTGGAGAGACCCAGTACTTC
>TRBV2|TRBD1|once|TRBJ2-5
CASSVEGGTETQYF
TGTGCCAGCAGTGTCGAAGGGGGCACAGAGACCCAGTACTTC
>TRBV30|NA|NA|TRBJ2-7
CAWSPSSYEQYF
TGTGCCTGGAGTCCGTCCTCCTACGAGCAGTACTTC
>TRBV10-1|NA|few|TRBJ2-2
CASRGTGELFF
TGCGCCAGCCGGGGCACCGGGGAGCTGTTTTTT
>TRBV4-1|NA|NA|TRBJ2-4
CASSQGAGRAKNIQYF
TGCGCCAGCAGCCAAGGGGCGGGGAGGGCCAAAAACATTCAGTACTTC
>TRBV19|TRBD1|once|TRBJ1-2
CASRTGGSYGYTF
TGTGCCAGTAGAACAGGGGGATCCTATGGCTACACCTTC